Detailed here is one T cell receptor beta chain. Its antigen is unknown. This sample was included in a study of blood T cells in healthy people across ages. Study conclusions and caveats: Unsorted PBMCs ruled out conclusive naive versus antigen-experienced comparison.

The second PCR ran 7 to 11 cycles with a sample-barcoded 5' primer and J-beta primers. MiXCR was run by TCRdb on the 5' RACE reads, yielding one entry per CDR3 protein. The top ten clones hold over 20% of a sample with around 900,000 distinct CDR3 sequences, just over 50% of them seen once. This clonotype was obtained from a woman aged 55-70 years in good health. Sequencing was carried out using blood.

CDR3 loop: CSARDLSGGWRALSTDTQYF. The CDR3, as DNA: TGCAGTGCTAGAGATCTATCCGGCGGGTGGCGGGCACTTAGCACAGATACGCAGTATTTT. The gene calls are TRBV20-1 and TRBJ2-3, with a possible D match to TRBD2 (5 bases). Germline lookup yields CDR1 DFQATT and CDR2 SNEGSKA (reference sequence). V lost 0 bases and J lost 0, with 25 bases in between. The CDR3 is 20 residues long.